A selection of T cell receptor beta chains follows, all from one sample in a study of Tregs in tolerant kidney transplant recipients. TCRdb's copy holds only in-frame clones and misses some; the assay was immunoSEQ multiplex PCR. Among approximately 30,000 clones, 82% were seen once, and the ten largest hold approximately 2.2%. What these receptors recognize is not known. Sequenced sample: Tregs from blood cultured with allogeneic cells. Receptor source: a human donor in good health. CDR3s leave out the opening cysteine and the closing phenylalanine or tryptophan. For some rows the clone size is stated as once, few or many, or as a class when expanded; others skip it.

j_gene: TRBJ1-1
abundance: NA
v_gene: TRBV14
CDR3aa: ASSQAGRPWLAEAF

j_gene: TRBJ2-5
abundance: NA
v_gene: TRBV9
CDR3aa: ASSVGAGYQETQY

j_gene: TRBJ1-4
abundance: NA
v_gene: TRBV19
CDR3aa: ASSSPGQDEKLF

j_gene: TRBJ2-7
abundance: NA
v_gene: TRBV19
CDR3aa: ASSISGGVYEQY

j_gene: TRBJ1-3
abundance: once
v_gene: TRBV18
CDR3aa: ASSPHQGGGNTIY

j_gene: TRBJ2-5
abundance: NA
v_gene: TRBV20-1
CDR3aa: SARVGETQY

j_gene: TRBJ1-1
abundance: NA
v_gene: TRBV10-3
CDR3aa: AISGGVGAF

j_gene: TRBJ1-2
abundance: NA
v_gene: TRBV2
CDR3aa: ASSEARGSVGYT

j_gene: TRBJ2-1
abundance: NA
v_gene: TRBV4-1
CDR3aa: ASSQPLTGTSGRGEQF

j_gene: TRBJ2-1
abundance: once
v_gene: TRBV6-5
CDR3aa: ASSYSGASYNEQF

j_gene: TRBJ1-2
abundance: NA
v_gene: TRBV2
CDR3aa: ASSGQGPGYT

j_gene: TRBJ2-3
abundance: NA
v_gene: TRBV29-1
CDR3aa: SVVGRAKDTQY

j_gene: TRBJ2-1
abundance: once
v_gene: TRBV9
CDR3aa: ASSSKLTSGGTYNEQF

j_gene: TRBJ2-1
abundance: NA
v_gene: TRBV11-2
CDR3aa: ASSLGGERDNEQF

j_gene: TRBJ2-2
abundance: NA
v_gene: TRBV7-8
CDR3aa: ASSLVGSGGELF

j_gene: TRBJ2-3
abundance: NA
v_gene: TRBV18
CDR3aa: ASSPPYSGRASDTQY

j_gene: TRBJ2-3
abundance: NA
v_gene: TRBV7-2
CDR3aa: ASSLPLLVRVRLTQY

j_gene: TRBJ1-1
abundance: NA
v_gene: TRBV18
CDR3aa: ASSRKGEAF

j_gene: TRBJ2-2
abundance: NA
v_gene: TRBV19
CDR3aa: ASTGVVGGELF

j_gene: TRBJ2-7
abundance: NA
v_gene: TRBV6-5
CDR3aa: ASSYDRSYEQY

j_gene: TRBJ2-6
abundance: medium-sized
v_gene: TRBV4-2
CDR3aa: ASSPRAGAGGANVLT

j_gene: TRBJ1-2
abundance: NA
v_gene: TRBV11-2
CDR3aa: ASSLVGPWGSNYGYT

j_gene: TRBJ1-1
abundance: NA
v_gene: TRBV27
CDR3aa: ASSLGLYTEAF